This TCR beta chain was documented in a study of blood T cell repertoires in COVID-19. About the research overall: Samples taken during acute and convalescent COVID-19 were collected in the United States, Italy and Spain. From T cells, B-cell-depleted T cells, or PBMCs came the material, which was cDNA or gDNA.

Trimming took off 4 bases at V and 0 bases at J, with 6 bases between the two ends. This CDR3 is built from 13 residues. Germline CDR1 is SEHNR and CDR2 is FQNEAQ (reference sequence). Profiling relied on immunoSEQ multiplex PCR, and the TCRdb table lists in-frame clones only, not all of them. Of over 250,000 clones listed, nearly 90% are singletons. The J gene is TRBJ1-1, the V gene TRBV7-9; unclear D gene. The specimen was peripheral blood. This sequence originates from a woman aged 30 to 39 with acute or convalescent COVID-19. Here the CDR3 reads CASSSKLNTEAFF. CDR3 nucleotides: TGTGCCAGCAGCTCTAAGCTGAACACTGAAGCTTTCTTT.